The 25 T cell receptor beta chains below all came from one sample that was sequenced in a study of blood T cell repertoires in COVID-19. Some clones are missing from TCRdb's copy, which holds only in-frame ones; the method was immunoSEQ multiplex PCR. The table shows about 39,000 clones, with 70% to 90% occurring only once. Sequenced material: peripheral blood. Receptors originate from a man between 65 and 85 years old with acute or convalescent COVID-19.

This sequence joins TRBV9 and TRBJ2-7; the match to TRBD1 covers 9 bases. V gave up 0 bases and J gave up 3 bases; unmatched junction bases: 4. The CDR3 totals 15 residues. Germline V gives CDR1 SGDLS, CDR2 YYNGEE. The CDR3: CASSVAGTGSYEQYF. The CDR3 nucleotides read TGTGCCAGCAGCGTAGCTGGGACAGGGAGCTACGAGCAGTACTTC.

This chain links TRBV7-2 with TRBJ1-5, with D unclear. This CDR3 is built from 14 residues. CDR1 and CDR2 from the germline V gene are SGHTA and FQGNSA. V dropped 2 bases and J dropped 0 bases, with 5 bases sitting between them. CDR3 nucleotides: TGTGCCAGCAGCTTACAGAATAGCAATCAGCCCCAGCATTTT. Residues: CASSLQNSNQPQHF.

This chain's CDR3 is CASSHRVTYEQYF. In nucleotides, the CDR3 is TGTGCCAGCAGCCACCGGGTCACCTACGAGCAGTACTTC. This sequence joins TRBV7-9 and TRBJ2-7; D not resolved. CDR3 length: 13 amino acids. V was pared by 5 bases and J by 2 bases, with 10 bases between. Germline V gives CDR1 SEHNR, CDR2 FQNEAQ (reference sequence). Full variable domain (remainder filled in from reference TRBV7-9 and TRBJ2-7): DTGVSQNPRHKITKRGQNVTFRCDPISEHNRLYWYRQTLGQGPEFLTYFQNEAQLEKSRLLSDRFSAERPKGSFSTLEIQRTEQGDSAMYLCASSHRVTYEQYFGPGTRLTVT.

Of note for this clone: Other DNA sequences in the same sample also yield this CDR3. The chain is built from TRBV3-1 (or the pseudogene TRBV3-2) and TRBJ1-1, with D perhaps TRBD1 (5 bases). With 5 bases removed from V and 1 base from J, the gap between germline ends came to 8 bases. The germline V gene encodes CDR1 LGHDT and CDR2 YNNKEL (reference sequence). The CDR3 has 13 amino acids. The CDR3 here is CASSSTGNTEAFF. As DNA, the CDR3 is TGTGCCAGCAGCTCTACAGGGAACACTGAAGCTTTCTTT.

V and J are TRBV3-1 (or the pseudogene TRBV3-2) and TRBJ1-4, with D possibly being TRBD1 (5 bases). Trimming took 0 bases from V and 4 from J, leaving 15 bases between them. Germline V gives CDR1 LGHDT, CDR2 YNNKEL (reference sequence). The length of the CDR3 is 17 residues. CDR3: CASSQERQGVFNEKLFF. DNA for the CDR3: TGTGCCAGCAGCCAAGAACGGCAGGGCGTCTTTAATGAAAAACTGTTTTTT.

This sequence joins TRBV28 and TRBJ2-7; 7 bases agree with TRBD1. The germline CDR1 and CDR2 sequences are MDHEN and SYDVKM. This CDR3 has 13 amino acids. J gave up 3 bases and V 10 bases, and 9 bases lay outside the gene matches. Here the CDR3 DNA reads TGTGCCACCTTTGGACAGGAGAACTACGAGCAGTACTTC. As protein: CATFGQENYEQYF.

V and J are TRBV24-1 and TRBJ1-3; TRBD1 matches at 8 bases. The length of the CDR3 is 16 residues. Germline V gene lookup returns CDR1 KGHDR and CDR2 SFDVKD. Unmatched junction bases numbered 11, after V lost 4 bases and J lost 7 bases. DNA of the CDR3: TGTGCCACCAGTGACTCCGGACAGGGAAGTTTCAACACCATATATTTT. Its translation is CATSDSGQGSFNTIYF.

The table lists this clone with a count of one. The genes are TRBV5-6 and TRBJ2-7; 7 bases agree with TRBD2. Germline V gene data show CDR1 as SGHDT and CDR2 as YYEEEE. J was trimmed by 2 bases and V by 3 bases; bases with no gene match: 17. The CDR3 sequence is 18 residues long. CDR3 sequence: CASSSSYIAGDRPYEQYF. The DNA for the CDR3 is TGTGCCAGCAGCTCATCTTATATTGCGGGAGATCGACCCTACGAGCAGTACTTC. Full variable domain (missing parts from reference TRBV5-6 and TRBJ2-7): DAGVTQSPTHLIKTRGQQVTLRCSPKSGHDTVSWYQQALGQGPQFIFQYYEEEERQRGNFPDRFSGHQFPNYSSELNVNALLLGDSALYLCASSSSYIAGDRPYEQYFGPGTRLTVT.

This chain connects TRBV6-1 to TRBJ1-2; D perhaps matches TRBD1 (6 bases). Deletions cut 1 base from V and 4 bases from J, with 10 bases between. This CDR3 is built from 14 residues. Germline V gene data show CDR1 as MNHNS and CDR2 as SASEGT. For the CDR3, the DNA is TGTGCCAGCAGTGAAGGGGGGCGCGGCTATGGCTACACCTTC. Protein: CASSEGGRGYGYTF.

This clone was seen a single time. The CDR3 DNA follows: TGTGCCAGCAGCTTGGCCAGCGGGGCCGCAGCTAGCACAGATACGCAGTATTTT. Translated, it gives CASSLASGAAASTDTQYF. The J gene is TRBJ2-3, the V gene TRBV5-4; 7 nucleotides align to TRBD2. The CDR3 length is 18 residues. Germline V gene sequence: CDR1 SGHNT, CDR2 YYREEE (reference sequence). Trimming took 0 bases from V and 0 from J; bases not matched to a gene: 10.

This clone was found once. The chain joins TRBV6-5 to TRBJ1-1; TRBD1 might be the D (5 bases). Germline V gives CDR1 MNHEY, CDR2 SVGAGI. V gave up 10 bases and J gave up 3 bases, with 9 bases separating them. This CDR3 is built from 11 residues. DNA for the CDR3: TGTGCCACCACGGGGGACACTGAAGCTTTCTTT. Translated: CATTGDTEAFF.

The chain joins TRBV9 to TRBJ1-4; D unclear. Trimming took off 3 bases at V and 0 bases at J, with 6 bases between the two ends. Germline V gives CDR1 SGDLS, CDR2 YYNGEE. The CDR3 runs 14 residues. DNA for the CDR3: TGTGCCAGCAGCGCCGGGGCAACTAATGAAAAACTGTTTTTT. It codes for CASSAGATNEKLFF.

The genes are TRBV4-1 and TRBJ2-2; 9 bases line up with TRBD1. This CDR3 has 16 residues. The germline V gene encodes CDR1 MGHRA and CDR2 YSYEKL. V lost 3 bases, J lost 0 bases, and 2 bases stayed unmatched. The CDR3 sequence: CASSHRQGANTGELFF. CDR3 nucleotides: TGCGCCAGCAGCCACAGACAGGGGGCGAACACCGGGGAGCTGTTTTTT.

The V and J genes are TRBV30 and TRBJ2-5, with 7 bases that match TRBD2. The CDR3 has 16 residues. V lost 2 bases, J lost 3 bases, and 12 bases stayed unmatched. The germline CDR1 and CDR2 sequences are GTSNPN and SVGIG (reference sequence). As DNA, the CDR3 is TGTGCCTGGAGTCTCGGAGCGGGAAGCTTTAAAGAGACCCAGTACTTC. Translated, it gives CAWSLGAGSFKETQYF.

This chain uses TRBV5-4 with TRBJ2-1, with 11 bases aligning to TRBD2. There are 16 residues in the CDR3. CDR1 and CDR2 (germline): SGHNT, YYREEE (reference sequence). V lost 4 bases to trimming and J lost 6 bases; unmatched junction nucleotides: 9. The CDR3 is CASSVWTSGSLNEQFF. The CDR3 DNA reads TGTGCCAGCAGCGTATGGACTAGCGGGTCCCTCAATGAGCAGTTCTTC.

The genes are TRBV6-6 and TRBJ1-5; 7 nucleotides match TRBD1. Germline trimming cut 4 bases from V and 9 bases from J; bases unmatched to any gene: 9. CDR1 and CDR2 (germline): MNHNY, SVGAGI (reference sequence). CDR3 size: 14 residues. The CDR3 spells CASSSDRDGVPQHF. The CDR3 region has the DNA TGTGCCAGCAGTTCTGACAGGGATGGGGTGCCCCAGCATTTT.

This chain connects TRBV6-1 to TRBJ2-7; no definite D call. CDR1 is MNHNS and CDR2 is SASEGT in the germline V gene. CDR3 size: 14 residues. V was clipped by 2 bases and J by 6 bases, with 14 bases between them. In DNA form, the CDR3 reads TGTGCCAGCAGTGAAATAAGACGTTCTAGCGAGCAGTACTTC. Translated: CASSEIRRSSEQYF.

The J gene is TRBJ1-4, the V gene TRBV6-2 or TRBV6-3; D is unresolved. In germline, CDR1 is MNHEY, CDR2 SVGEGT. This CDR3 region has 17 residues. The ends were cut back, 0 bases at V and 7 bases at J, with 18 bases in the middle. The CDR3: CASSYSSSLRESEKLFF. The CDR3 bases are TGTGCCAGCAGTTACTCGAGCAGCTTAAGGGAGAGTGAAAAACTGTTTTTT.

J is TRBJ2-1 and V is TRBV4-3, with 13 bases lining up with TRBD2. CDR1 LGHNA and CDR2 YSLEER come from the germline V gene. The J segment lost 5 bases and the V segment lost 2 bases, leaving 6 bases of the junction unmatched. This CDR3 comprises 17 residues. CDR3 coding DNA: TGCGCCAGCAGCCAAACATTACTAGCGGGGGGGCACAATGAGCAGTTCTTC. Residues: CASSQTLLAGGHNEQFF.

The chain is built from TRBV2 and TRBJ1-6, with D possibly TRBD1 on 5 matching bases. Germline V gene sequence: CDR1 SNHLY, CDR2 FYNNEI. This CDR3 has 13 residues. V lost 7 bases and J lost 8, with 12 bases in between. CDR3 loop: CASIALRDSPLHF. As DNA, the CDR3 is TGTGCCAGCATAGCCCTCAGGGATTCACCCCTCCACTTT. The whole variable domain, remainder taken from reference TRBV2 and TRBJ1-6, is EPEVTQTPSHQVTQMGQEVILRCVPISNHLYFYWYRQILGQKVEFLVSFYNNEISEKSEIFDDQFSVERPDGSNFTLKIRSTKLEDSAMYFCASIALRDSPLHFGNGTRLTVT.

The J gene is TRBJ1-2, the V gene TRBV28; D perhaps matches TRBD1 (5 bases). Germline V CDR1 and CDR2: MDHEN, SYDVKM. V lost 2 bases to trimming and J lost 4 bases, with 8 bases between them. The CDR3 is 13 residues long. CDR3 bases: TGTGCCAGCAGTTTAATGGACACCTATGGCTACACCTTC. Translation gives CASSLMDTYGYTF.

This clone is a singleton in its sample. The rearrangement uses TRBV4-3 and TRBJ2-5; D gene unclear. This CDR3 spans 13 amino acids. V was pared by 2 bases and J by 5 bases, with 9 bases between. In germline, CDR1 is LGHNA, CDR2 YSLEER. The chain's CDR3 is CASSQNPGETQYF. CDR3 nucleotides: TGCGCCAGCAGCCAAAACCCCGGTGAGACCCAGTACTTC.

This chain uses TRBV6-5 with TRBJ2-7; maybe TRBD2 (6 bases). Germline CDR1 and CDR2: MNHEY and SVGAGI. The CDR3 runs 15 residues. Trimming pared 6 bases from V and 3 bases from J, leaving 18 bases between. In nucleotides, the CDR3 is TGTGCCAGCAGAGATACCGCGGGGAGAGACTACGAGCAGTACTTC. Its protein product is CASRDTAGRDYEQYF.

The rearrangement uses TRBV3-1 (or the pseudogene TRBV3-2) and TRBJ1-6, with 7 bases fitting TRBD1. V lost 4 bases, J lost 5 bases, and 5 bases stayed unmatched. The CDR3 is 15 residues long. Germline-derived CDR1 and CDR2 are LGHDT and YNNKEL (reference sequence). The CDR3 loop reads CASSPRTGDNSPLHF. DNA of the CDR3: TGTGCCAGCAGCCCAAGAACAGGGGATAATTCACCCCTCCACTTT.

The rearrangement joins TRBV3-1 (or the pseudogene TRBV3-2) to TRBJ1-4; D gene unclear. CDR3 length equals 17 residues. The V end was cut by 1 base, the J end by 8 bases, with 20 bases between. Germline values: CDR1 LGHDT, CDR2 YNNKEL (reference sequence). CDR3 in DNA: TGTGCCAGCAGCCAAGTCTCAGGCAGCTACATGGTAGAAAAACTGTTTTTT. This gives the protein CASSQVSGSYMVEKLFF.